This entry is about one T cell receptor beta chain. The antigen is unknown. The study ran its PCR with 60 Vbeta and 13 Jbeta primers. The assay was immunoSEQ multiplex PCR, and TCRdb's table has in-frame clones only and misses some. The sample lists approximately 220,000 clones, 65% to 85% seen once, with approximately 2.9% in the top ten. V was cut by 2 bases and J by 4 bases, with 6 bases left in between. This CDR3 has 11 amino acids. Germline V lookup: CDR1 DFQATT, CDR2 SNEGSKA (reference sequence). This specimen comes from a study of cytomegalovirus exposure and HLA in healthy donors. Whole-study results and caveats: Cytomegalovirus-associated TCR beta chains were listed, numbering approximately 150.

The sequence came from a man aged 25-40 years in good health and CMV-seronegative. The sequenced material came from PBMCs. The rearrangement joins TRBV20-1 to TRBJ2-7; D is unresolved. Written as DNA, the CDR3 is TGCAGTGCTAGACTAATTTACGAGCAGTACTTC. Translating it yields CSARLIYEQYF.